This T cell receptor beta chain originates from a study of metastatic and nonmetastatic thyroid tumors. Study-level findings and limits: Malignant thyroid tumors reportedly had TCR beta diversity that was significantly higher than in benign nodules, in blood and tumor.

There were no patients who had received any treatment before thyroid surgery. Details on this clone: Its target is unknown. Other DNA sequences in the sample encode the same CDR3.

In the original workflow: In papillary thyroid cancer, a distant-metastasis classifier was built using CDR3 differences across clinicopathological groups. Via MiXCR, TCRdb re-called the PCR reads. For this entry, the V and J calls and clone size follow TCRdb and not the study's own pipeline. This table has roughly 90,000 clones, about 16% appearing once. V was pared by 0 bases and J by 2 bases, with 4 bases of the junction left unmatched. Germline-derived CDR1 and CDR2 are GTSNPN and SVGIG (reference sequence). This CDR3 contains 14 residues. The material sequenced was blood. This TCR derives from a female donor with papillary thyroid cancer or a benign thyroid nodule (not recorded which). Some clones in this sample may be carry-over from other donors' samples. The V call is TRBV30, the J call TRBJ2-7; TRBD1 agrees at 7 bases. As DNA, the CDR3 is TGTGCCTGGAGTGTAAGTGGGACAGCCTACGAGCAGTACTTC. Its protein is CAWSVSGTAYEQYF.